This is a list of T cell receptor beta chains from one sample in a study of shared clonotypes between healthy human individuals. TCRdb's table, derived via immunoSEQ multiplex PCR, lists solely in-frame clones and lacks some. The table includes fewer than 2.5 million clones, roughly 93% detected once. Sequenced: naive CD4+ T cells from PBMCs. These receptors came from a man aged 18 to 35 in good health. Some clones in this sample may be carry-over from other donors' samples. Each CDR3 is given with its conserved first and last residue. Part of the rows lack a size; the others show once, few, many or a class for expanded clones.

CDR3	V	J	size
CASSRGQGAFGYTF	TRBV6-5	TRBJ1-2	.
CASRGQANTGELFF	TRBV5-1	TRBJ2-2	.
CASSLQGGHSNQPQHF	TRBV28	TRBJ1-5	.
CASSSSGLYNEQFF	TRBV7-2	TRBJ2-1	.
CASSRSGTGLSNYGYTF	TRBV5-5	TRBJ1-2	.
CASSPGTRRNTQYF	TRBV18	TRBJ2-3	.
CAWSVSGWTEAFF	TRBV30	TRBJ1-1	.
CASSGTGGASGYTF	TRBV6-1	TRBJ1-2	.
CASSLEAGAGGETQYF	TRBV5-1	TRBJ2-5	.
CASSVGQGAYEQYF	TRBV5-6	TRBJ2-7	.
CASSLAGLGEQYF	TRBV28	TRBJ2-5	.
CASSLPPWGTNGRGEKLFF	TRBV28	TRBJ1-4	.
CASSSGPPSSYEQYF	TRBV7-2	TRBJ2-7	.
CASSQYWTGSRDTQYF	TRBV7-9	TRBJ2-3	.
CASSLTGSGELFF	TRBV7-3	TRBJ2-2	.
CASTLGDGRDQETQYF	TRBV11-1	TRBJ2-5	.
CASSPPGTSGGYEQYF	TRBV7-9	TRBJ2-7	.
CASSPDTGIGYGYTF	TRBV5-6	TRBJ1-2	once
CAVLAGLNTGELFF	TRBV10-3	TRBJ2-2	.
CASSETSPTREQYF	TRBV6-1	TRBJ2-7	.
CASSQFLLSVAETQYF	TRBV4-1	TRBJ2-5	.
CASSPGVAGDEQFF	TRBV7-2	TRBJ2-1	.
CASTQGGLEAQYF	TRBV11-2	TRBJ2-5	.
CASSLTATGYNEQFF	TRBV7-3	TRBJ2-1	.
CARSLAWTSGPYEQYF	TRBV5-3	TRBJ2-7	.
CASSAGTGLEQYF	TRBV7-3	TRBJ2-7	.
CASSPEIRRLNTEAFF	TRBV19	TRBJ1-1	once
CASSQGQPQEQYF	TRBV5-1	TRBJ2-7	.
CASHDRAGSGANVLTF	TRBV28	TRBJ2-6	.
CASSLLGGSYEQYF	TRBV7-9	TRBJ2-7	.
CASTPRGLHYGYTF	TRBV19	TRBJ1-2	.
CASSPLGEGMDYEQYF	TRBV28	TRBJ2-7	.
CASSIQGATGYTF	TRBV19	TRBJ1-2	once
CASSTTDVFYNEQFF	TRBV9	TRBJ2-1	.
CATSRDGGGNTEAFF	TRBV15	TRBJ1-1	.
CASSLHPGPSYNEQFF	TRBV7-8	TRBJ2-1	.
CASSQDGVFTNYNEQFF	TRBV4-1	TRBJ2-1	.